The clone carrying this T cell receptor beta chain was detected only a few times. Its antigen is not known. Germline V CDR1 and CDR2: LNHDA, SQIVND (reference sequence). The V gene lost 2 bases and the J gene lost 4 bases, with 15 bases spanning the gap. The length of the CDR3 is 15 residues. The sample belongs to a study of beta chain features in type 1 diabetes. Points from the study as a whole: cDNA-based reads could over-represent cells with high TCR expression. Shorter templates might be favored by PCR, and equally so in patients and in controls. When Type 1 diabetes patients were examined, their TCRB CDR3s proved moderately but significantly shorter in all four CD4+ subsets.

The entirety of the isolated RNA underwent reverse transcription, so expressed TCRB transcripts were sequenced. Repertoires were generated with immunoSEQ multiplex PCR, while TCRdb's copy carries only in-frame clones and drops some. The profile shows about 200,000 clones, roughly 11% of them singletons. The sequence derives from a man between 18 and 29 years old in good health. The specimen sequenced was central memory CD4+ T cells from blood. This chain links TRBV19 with TRBJ2-7; no reliable D call. CDR3 in amino acids: CASSIQGPGVYEQYF. The CDR3 bases are TGTGCCAGTAGTATACAAGGGCCTGGAGTATACGAGCAGTACTTC.